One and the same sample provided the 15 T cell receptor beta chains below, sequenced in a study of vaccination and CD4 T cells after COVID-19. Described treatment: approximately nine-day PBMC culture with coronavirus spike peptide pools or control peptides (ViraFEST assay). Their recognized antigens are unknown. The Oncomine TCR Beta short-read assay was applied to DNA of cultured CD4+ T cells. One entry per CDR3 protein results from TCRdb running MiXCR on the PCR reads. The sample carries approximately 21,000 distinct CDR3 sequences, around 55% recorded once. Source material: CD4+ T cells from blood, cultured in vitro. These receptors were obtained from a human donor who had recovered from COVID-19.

CDR3 in amino acids: CASDPGVGGNTIYF. CDR3 sequence (DNA): TGTGCCAGCGACCCAGGAGTAGGTGGAAACACCATATATTTT. V usage is TRBV6-1 and J usage is TRBJ1-3; no definite D call. Trimming cost V 8 bases and J 3 bases, with 14 bases left between them. The CDR3 has 14 residues. CDR1 is MNHNS, CDR2 SASEGT, per germline.

This CDR3 is CASSLDSGTSYEQYF. CDR3 DNA: TGTGCCAGCAGCTTAGATAGCGGGACCTCCTACGAGCAGTACTTC. This chain links TRBV11-2 with TRBJ2-7; TRBD2 matches 8 bases. Germline trimming cut 0 bases from V and 0 bases from J; bases unmatched to any gene: 1. There are 15 residues in the CDR3. The germline V gene encodes CDR1 SGHAT and CDR2 FQNNGV.

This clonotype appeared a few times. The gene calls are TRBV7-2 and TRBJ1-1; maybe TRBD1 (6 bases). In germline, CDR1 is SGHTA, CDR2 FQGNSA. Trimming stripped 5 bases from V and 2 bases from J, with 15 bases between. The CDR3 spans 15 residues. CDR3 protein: CASSPQQGRNTEAFF. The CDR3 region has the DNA TGTGCCAGCAGCCCCCAACAGGGCCGAAACACTGAAGCTTTCTTT.

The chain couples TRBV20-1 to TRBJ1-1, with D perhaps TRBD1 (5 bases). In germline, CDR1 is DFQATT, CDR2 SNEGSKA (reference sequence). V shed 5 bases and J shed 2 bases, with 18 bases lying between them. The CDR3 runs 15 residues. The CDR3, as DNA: TGCAGTGCTCCTGATCCGGGGCGCTTTAACACTGAAGCTTTCTTT. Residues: CSAPDPGRFNTEAFF.

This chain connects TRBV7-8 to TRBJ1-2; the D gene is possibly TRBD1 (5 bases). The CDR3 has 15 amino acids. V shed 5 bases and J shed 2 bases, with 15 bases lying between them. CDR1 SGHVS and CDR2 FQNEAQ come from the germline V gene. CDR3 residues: CASSPRWQGNYGYTF. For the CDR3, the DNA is TGTGCCAGCAGCCCGCGGTGGCAGGGAAACTATGGCTACACCTTC.

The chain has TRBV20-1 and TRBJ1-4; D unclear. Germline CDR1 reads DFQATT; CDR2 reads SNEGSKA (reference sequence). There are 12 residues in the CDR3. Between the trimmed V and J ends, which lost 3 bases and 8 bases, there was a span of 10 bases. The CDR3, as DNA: TGCAGTGCTAGGGATGTCCGGGAAAAACTGTTTTTT. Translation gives CSARDVREKLFF.

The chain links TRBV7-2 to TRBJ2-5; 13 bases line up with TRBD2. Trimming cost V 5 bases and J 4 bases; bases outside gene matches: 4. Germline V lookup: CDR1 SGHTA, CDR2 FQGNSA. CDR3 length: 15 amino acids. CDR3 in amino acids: CASSHRTSGRETQYF. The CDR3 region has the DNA TGTGCCAGCAGCCACCGGACTAGCGGGAGAGAGACCCAGTACTTC. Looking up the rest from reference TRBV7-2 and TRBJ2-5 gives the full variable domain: GAGVSQSPSNKVTEKGKDVELRCDPISGHTALYWYRQSLGQGLEFLIYFQGNSAPDKSGLPSDRFSAERTGGSVSTLTIQRTQQEDSAVYLCASSHRTSGRETQYFGPGTRLLVL.

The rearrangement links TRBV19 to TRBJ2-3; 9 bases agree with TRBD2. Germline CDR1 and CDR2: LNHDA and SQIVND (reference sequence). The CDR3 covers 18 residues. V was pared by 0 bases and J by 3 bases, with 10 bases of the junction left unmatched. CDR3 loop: CASSIDKSGGPRTDTQYF. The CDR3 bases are TGTGCCAGTAGTATAGATAAAAGCGGGGGGCCGAGAACAGATACGCAGTATTTT.

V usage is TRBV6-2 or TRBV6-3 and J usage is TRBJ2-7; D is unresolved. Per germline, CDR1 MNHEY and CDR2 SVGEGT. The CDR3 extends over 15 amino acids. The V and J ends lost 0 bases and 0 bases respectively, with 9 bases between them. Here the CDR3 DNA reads TGTGCCAGCAGTTACTCGGCGACTCTCTCCTACGAGCAGTACTTC. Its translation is CASSYSATLSYEQYF.

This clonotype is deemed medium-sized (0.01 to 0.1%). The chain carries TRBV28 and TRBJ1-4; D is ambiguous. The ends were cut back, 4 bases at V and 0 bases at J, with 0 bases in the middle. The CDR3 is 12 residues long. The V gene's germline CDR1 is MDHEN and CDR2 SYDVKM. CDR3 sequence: CASSSTNEKLFF. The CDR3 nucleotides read TGTGCCAGCAGTTCAACTAATGAAAAACTGTTTTTT.

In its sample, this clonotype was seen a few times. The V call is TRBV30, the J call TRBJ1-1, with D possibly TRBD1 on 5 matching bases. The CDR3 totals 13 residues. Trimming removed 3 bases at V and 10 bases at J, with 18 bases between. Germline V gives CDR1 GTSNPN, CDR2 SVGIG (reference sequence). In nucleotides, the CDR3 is TGTGCCTGGAGGACCCCCGGGCTTGGGGGAGCTTTCTTT. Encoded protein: CAWRTPGLGGAFF.

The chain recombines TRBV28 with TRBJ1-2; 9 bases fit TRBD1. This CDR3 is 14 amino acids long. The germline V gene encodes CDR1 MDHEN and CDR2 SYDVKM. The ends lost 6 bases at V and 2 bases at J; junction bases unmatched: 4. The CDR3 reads CASRLGQGNYGYTF. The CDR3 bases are TGTGCCAGCAGGCTGGGACAGGGAAACTATGGCTACACCTTC.

The CDR3: CASRQVTGGGGYTF. CDR3 sequence (DNA): TGCGCCAGCAGACAAGTGACAGGGGGCGGTGGCTACACCTTC. The V call is TRBV5-1, the J call TRBJ1-2; 10 nucleotides line up with TRBD1. The CDR3 is 14 residues long. Germline V lookup: CDR1 SGHRS, CDR2 YFSETQ. Unmatched junction bases numbered 8, after V lost 5 bases and J lost 7 bases.

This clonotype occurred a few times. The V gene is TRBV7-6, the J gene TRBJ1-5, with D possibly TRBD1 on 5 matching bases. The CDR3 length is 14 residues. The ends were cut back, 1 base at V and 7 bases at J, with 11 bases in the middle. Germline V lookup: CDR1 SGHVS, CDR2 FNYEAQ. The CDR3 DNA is TGTGCCAGCAGCTTAGATGGGGCCTCACAGCCCCAGCATTTT. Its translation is CASSLDGASQPQHF. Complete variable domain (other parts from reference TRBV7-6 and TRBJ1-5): GAGVSQSPRYKVTKRGQDVALRCDPISGHVSLYWYRQALGQGPEFLTYFNYEAQQDKSGLPNDRFSAERPEGSISTLTIQRTEQRDSAMYRCASSLDGASQPQHFGDGTRLSIL.

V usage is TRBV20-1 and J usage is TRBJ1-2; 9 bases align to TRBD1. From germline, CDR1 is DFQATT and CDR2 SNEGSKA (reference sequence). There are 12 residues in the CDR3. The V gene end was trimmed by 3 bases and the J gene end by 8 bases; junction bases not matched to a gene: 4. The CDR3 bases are TGCAGTGCTAGCCGGGACAGGGACGGCTACACCTTC. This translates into CSASRDRDGYTF.